The 18 T cell receptor beta chains listed next were all sequenced from one sample in a study of OX40 agonist ivuxolimab in advanced cancers. Measured with immunoSEQ multiplex PCR; TCRdb has only the in-frame clones, and not every one. The sample holds 73,000 or so clones, more than 70% seen once. Sequencing used CD4+ or CD8+ T cells sorted from blood, obtained in a trial of the OX40 agonist ivuxolimab. These receptors originate from an adult with an advanced solid tumor such as melanoma, head and neck, liver or kidney cancer.

This rearrangement joins TRBV5-6 to TRBJ2-1, with D tentatively TRBD1 (6 bases). The CDR3 runs to 15 residues. Per the germline V gene, CDR1 is SGHDT and CDR2 is YYEEEE. Between the trimmed V and J ends, which lost 4 bases and 8 bases, there was a span of 19 bases. The CDR3 loop is CASSITWGRVDEQFF. Here the CDR3 DNA reads TGTGCCAGCAGCATCACGTGGGGGCGCGTCGATGAGCAGTTCTTC.

The genes are TRBV6-1 and TRBJ2-7; D is unresolved. The CDR3 is 12 residues long. Per the germline V gene, CDR1 is MNHNS and CDR2 is SASEGT. V lost 5 bases and J 2 bases, leaving 7 bases between the germline ends. The DNA of the CDR3 is TGTGCCAGCAGTCGGGTGCCCTACGAGCAGTACTTC. It yields the protein CASSRVPYEQYF.

The chain couples TRBV19 to TRBJ2-5, with TRBD1 as a possible D gene (6 bases). The J call may be faulty, since TRBJ2-7 better matches the DNA end. This CDR3 region has 12 residues. Germline values: CDR1 LNHDA, CDR2 SQIVND (reference sequence). The CDR3 nucleotides are TGTGCCAGTAGTACTGCAGGGGTCGAGCAGTACTTC. It specifies CASSTAGVEQYF.

The chain uses TRBV7-9 and TRBJ2-7, with D hard to call. Germline CDR1 reads SEHNR; CDR2 reads FQNEAQ (reference sequence). The CDR3 contains 13 residues. V gave up 5 bases and J gave up 0 bases, with 8 bases separating them. The CDR3 is CASSPLGSYEQYF. The CDR3 bases are TGTGCCAGCAGCCCTCTTGGCTCCTACGAGCAGTACTTC.

DNA for the CDR3: TGTGCCAGCAGTGAGGGACAGGGGCAGGATCAGCCCCAGCATTTT. This codes for CASSEGQGQDQPQHF. This chain links TRBV6-6 with TRBJ1-5, with 10 bases that match TRBD1. The CDR3 runs 15 residues. Unmatched junction bases numbered 6, after V lost 5 bases and J lost 5 bases. Germline V gene data show CDR1 as MNHNY and CDR2 as SVGAGI (reference sequence).

V is TRBV18 and J is TRBJ2-7, with TRBD2 matching over 15 bases. Per the germline V gene, CDR1 is KGHSH and CDR2 is LQKENI. CDR3 length: 14 amino acids. The trim removed 3 bases at V and 7 bases at J, leaving 1 base unmatched. The CDR3 DNA sequence: TGTGCCAGCTCACCGGGACTAGCGGGGGGTGAGCAGTACTTC. It is translated as CASSPGLAGGEQYF. The full variable domain, in which reference TRBV18 and TRBJ2-7 provide the parts outside the CDR3, is NAGVMQNPRHLVRRRGQEARLRCSPMKGHSHVYWYRQLPEEGLKFMVYLQKENIIDESGMPKERFSAEFPKEGPSILRIQQVVRGDSAAYFCASSPGLAGGEQYFGPGTRLTVT.

The rearrangement links TRBV5-1 to TRBJ2-7, with TRBD1 matching 7 bases. The CDR3 totals 15 residues. The trim removed 4 bases at V and 2 bases at J, leaving 9 bases unmatched. CDR1 is SGHRS, CDR2 YFSETQ, per germline. CDR3 amino acids: CASSPRQGRTYEQYF. CDR3 sequence (DNA): TGCGCCAGCAGCCCGCGACAGGGAAGAACCTACGAGCAGTACTTC.

The V call is TRBV6-5, the J call TRBJ2-7; 10 bases agree with TRBD1. The CDR3 covers 15 residues. Unmatched junction bases numbered 9, after V lost 6 bases and J lost 4 bases. Germline V lookup: CDR1 MNHEY, CDR2 SVGAGI. The CDR3 DNA reads as TGTGCCAGCAGGTCCGGACAGGGGGGGTCTTACGAGCAGTACTTC. Residues: CASRSGQGGSYEQYF.

The V and J genes are TRBV2 and TRBJ1-2; D gene unclear. This CDR3 comprises 13 residues. The V gene's germline CDR1 is SNHLY and CDR2 FYNNEI. Trimming took off 1 base at V and 8 bases at J, with 11 bases between the two ends. CDR3 in amino acids: CASSEVAGGGYTF. For the CDR3, the DNA is TGTGCCAGCAGTGAAGTGGCAGGAGGCGGCTACACCTTC.

The chain employs TRBV19 and TRBJ1-5; D is ambiguous. This CDR3 comprises 14 residues. The V gene lost 8 bases and the J gene lost 0 bases, with 11 bases spanning the gap. The germline V gene encodes CDR1 LNHDA and CDR2 SQIVND (reference sequence). The CDR3 protein is CASVLANSNQPQHF. DNA for the CDR3: TGTGCCAGTGTTCTCGCAAATAGCAATCAGCCCCAGCATTTT.

The chain links TRBV5-1 to TRBJ2-1; 9 positions agree with TRBD1. Trimming took 3 bases from V and 6 from J; bases not matched to a gene: 7. Germline V gene sequence: CDR1 SGHRS, CDR2 YFSETQ. The CDR3 has 15 amino acids. The CDR3 DNA sequence: TGCGCCAGCAGCTGGGGACAGGGTATTGTCAATGAGCAGTTCTTC. As protein: CASSWGQGIVNEQFF. The whole variable domain, filled in from reference TRBV5-1 and TRBJ2-1, reads KAGVTQTPRYLIKTRGQQVTLSCSPISGHRSVSWYQQTPGQGLQFLFEYFSETQRNKGNFPGRFSGRQFSNSRSEMNVSTLELGDSALYLCASSWGQGIVNEQFFGPGTRLTVL.

This chain connects TRBV6-5 to TRBJ2-7; no clear D. The V gene's germline CDR1 is MNHEY and CDR2 SVGAGI. V was cut by 6 bases and J by 6 bases, with 12 bases left in between. This CDR3 contains 12 residues. This CDR3 is CASSSSTSEQYF. DNA for the CDR3: TGTGCCAGCAGCAGCTCAACGTCCGAGCAGTACTTC.

The rearrangement links TRBV4-2 to TRBJ2-6; 7 bases map to TRBD2. V shed 4 bases, J shed 0 bases, and the junction held 12 bases outside the gene matches. Germline CDR1 is LGHNA and CDR2 is YNFKEQ. The CDR3 spans 19 residues. CDR3 in amino acids: CASSLGRGGSFSGANVLTF. The CDR3 DNA sequence: TGTGCCAGCAGCCTCGGACGCGGGGGTTCCTTCTCTGGGGCCAACGTCCTGACTTTC.

This chain uses TRBV5-6 with TRBJ2-7; TRBD1 matches at 8 bases. Per the germline V gene, CDR1 is SGHDT and CDR2 is YYEEEE. The CDR3 has 15 residues. The V gene end was trimmed by 2 bases and the J gene end by 3 bases; junction bases not matched to a gene: 7. CDR3 amino acids: CASSLQGVQFYEQYF. The CDR3 nucleotides are TGTGCCAGCAGCTTACAGGGGGTACAATTCTACGAGCAGTACTTC.

In its sample, this clone was seen once. The gene calls are TRBV11-2 and TRBJ1-2; 8 bases match TRBD1. Germline trimming cut 6 bases from V and 7 bases from J; bases unmatched to any gene: 10. This CDR3 region has 14 residues. In germline, CDR1 is SGHAT, CDR2 FQNNGV. The CDR3 reads CASRPIGQGPGYTF. CDR3 nucleotides: TGTGCCAGCAGACCGATCGGACAGGGCCCTGGCTACACCTTC.

This clone appeared a few times. This sequence joins TRBV6-5 and TRBJ1-1, with D possibly being TRBD1 (5 bases). Germline V gene data show CDR1 as MNHEY and CDR2 as SVGAGI. Trimming removed 0 bases from V and 1 base from J, with 9 bases in between. The CDR3 runs 15 residues. In DNA form, the CDR3 reads TGTGCCAGCAGTTACTCAGGAACAGGGAACACTGAAGCTTTCTTT. Translation gives CASSYSGTGNTEAFF.

This clone is a singleton in its sample. V gene TRBV4-1 combines with J gene TRBJ2-4; TRBD1 aligns across 11 bases. V shed 1 base and J 6 bases; nucleotides not matched to a gene: 5. The germline V gene encodes CDR1 MGHRA and CDR2 YSYEKL. The CDR3 sequence is 16 residues long. The CDR3 DNA follows: TGCGCCAGCAGCCAAGTGGGAGGGACAGGGGGAAACATTCAGTACTTC. As protein: CASSQVGGTGGNIQYF.

The rearrangement links TRBV7-6 to TRBJ1-1; D is ambiguous. The CDR3 loop spans 13 amino acids. V lost 5 bases, J lost 6 bases, and 13 bases lay in between. Germline CDR1 and CDR2: SGHVS and FNYEAQ. This chain's CDR3 is CASSLQPEAEAFF. The CDR3 nucleotides are TGTGCCAGCAGCCTACAACCGGAAGCTGAAGCTTTCTTT.